The 6 T cell receptor beta chains reported below all come from one sample, sequenced in a study of T cells after yellow fever vaccination. TCRdb analysed the 5' RACE reads with MiXCR anew, one entry per CDR3 protein. Of 50,000 to 60,000 distinct CDR3 sequences listed, more than 6.5% are singletons. Sequencing was performed on CD8+ T cells not binding an NS4B(214-222) dextramer, sorted from PBMCs, taken about 49 days after the first yellow fever vaccination. The receptors originated from a man aged 18 to 30 who received the YFV17D yellow fever vaccine.

This clonotype was counted between two and nine times. The rearrangement links TRBV6-1 to TRBJ2-3; TRBD2 aligns across 12 bases. From germline, CDR1 is MNHNS and CDR2 SASEGT. V lost 9 bases and J lost 13; bases outside the gene matches: 14. The length of the CDR3 is 14 residues. The CDR3 nucleotides are TGTGCCAGTCGTTGGCCGGGACTAGCGGGCGCGGAGTATTTT. Translation gives CASRWPGLAGAEYF.

The sample holds a few counts of this clonotype. The chain employs TRBV28 and TRBJ1-5; D uncertain. The V gene lost 2 bases and the J gene lost 3 bases, with 11 bases spanning the gap. Germline V CDR1 and CDR2: MDHEN, SYDVKM. The CDR3 covers 15 residues. In DNA form, the CDR3 reads TGTGCCAGCAGTTTAAGGAGGCTGCACAATCAGCCCCAGCATTTT. It codes for CASSLRRLHNQPQHF. Full variable domain (missing parts from reference TRBV28 and TRBJ1-5): DVKVTQSSRYLVKRTGEKVFLECVQDMDHENMFWYRQDPGLGLRLIYFSYDVKMKEKGDIPEGYSVSREKKERFSLILESASTNQTSMYLCASSLRRLHNQPQHFGDGTRLSIL.

This clonotype was found many times. In nucleotides, the CDR3 is TGCGCCAGCAGCCAAACCGATACCGGGGAGCTGTTTTTT. Its translation: CASSQTDTGELFF. This sequence joins TRBV4-1 and TRBJ2-2; D not certain. Germline lookup yields CDR1 MGHRA and CDR2 YSYEKL. Deletions cut 2 bases from V and 5 bases from J, with 6 bases between. This CDR3 contains 13 residues.

The sample holds many counts of this clonotype. The chain employs TRBV6-1 and TRBJ2-5, with 13 bases lining up with TRBD2. Trimming at V came to 4 bases and at J to 4 bases, leaving 0 bases not matched to a gene. Germline V CDR1 and CDR2: MNHNS, SASEGT. This CDR3 is built from 14 residues. This CDR3 is CASSGLAGGETQYF. The CDR3, as DNA: TGTGCCAGCAGTGGACTAGCGGGGGGAGAGACCCAGTACTTC.

This clonotype was seen a handful of times. This sequence joins TRBV6-4 and TRBJ1-2, with 8 bases lining up with TRBD1. The junction had 6 bases not matched to a gene; V was cut back by 3 bases and J by 6 bases. The germline gives CDR1 MRHNA, CDR2 SNTAGT. The CDR3 sequence is 14 residues long. The CDR3 coding sequence is TGTGCCAGCAGTGATTTCCCAGGGGGCAATGGCTACACCTTC. It encodes CASSDFPGGNGYTF.

A few counts support this clonotype. CDR3: CASWAGGIYGYTF. In DNA, the CDR3 is TGTGCCAGCTGGGCAGGGGGTATCTATGGCTACACCTTC. The chain recombines TRBV5-4 with TRBJ1-2; 7 bases align to TRBD1. The germline gives CDR1 SGHNT, CDR2 YYREEE (reference sequence). The V and J ends lost 7 bases and 4 bases, in that order; junction bases with no gene match: 7. This CDR3 is built from 13 residues.